One and the same sample provided the 21 T cell receptor beta chains below, sequenced in a study of blood T cell repertoires in COVID-19 (dated by TCRdb to 2019 to 2021). The method was the immunoSEQ multiplex PCR assay. TCRdb retrieved this table from immuneACCESS and kept in-frame rearrangements only. Not all clones are present; in checked studies, unresolved V genes account for under half, and no reason is known for the remainder. The sample table shows about 220,000 clones, and 82% are seen once. Jointly, the top ten make up more than 3% of the sample. Sequences were obtained from PBMCs or T cells enriched from blood (not recorded which). The receptors originated from a woman aged 60 to 75 who had recovered from COVID-19.

The chain couples TRBV10-1 to TRBJ2-7, with 9 bases fitting TRBD1. The CDR3 is 15 amino acids. V was clipped by 8 bases and J by 4 bases; unmatched bases: 12. Germline CDR1 is WNHNN and CDR2 is SYGVQD (reference sequence). The CDR3 loop is CASRGRDRVNYEQYF. DNA for the CDR3: TGCGCCAGCCGCGGCCGGGACAGGGTGAATTACGAGCAGTACTTC.

The chain uses TRBV29-1 and TRBJ1-3; D ambiguous. The CDR3 has 11 residues. Trimming left V 2 bases short and J 6 bases short, with 5 bases between. CDR1 is SQVTM and CDR2 is ANQGSEA in the germline V gene. The CDR3 sequence: CSVERENTIYF. The CDR3 DNA reads as TGCAGCGTTGAAAGAGAAAACACCATATATTTT.

This clone was observed once. This rearrangement joins TRBV29-1 to TRBJ2-3; TRBD2 matches at 14 bases. CDR1 and CDR2 from the germline V gene are SQVTM and ANQGSEA. V was clipped by 5 bases and J by 5 bases; unmatched bases: 6. CDR3 size: 15 residues. DNA of the CDR3: TGCAGCGTTTCGACTAGCGGGGGGGCAAAAGATACGCAGTATTTT. It yields the protein CSVSTSGGAKDTQYF.

In DNA form, the CDR3 reads TGTGCCAGCAGCACCGAACCGACTACGAGCTCTGGAAACACCATATATTTT. Translation gives CASSTEPTTSSGNTIYF. This chain links TRBV5-4 with TRBJ1-3; D is undetermined. The germline V and J ends were trimmed by 4 bases and 0 bases, with 17 bases remaining between them. The germline V gene has CDR1 SGHNT and CDR2 YYREEE (reference sequence). This CDR3 spans 17 amino acids. The full variable domain, its missing parts supplied by reference TRBV5-4 and TRBJ1-3, is ETGVTQSPTHLIKTRGQQVTLRCSSQSGHNTVSWYQQALGQGPQFIFQYYREEENGRGNFPPRFSGLQFPNYSSELNVNALELDDSALYLCASSTEPTTSSGNTIYFGEGSWLTVV.

V and J are TRBV7-9 and TRBJ1-3, with TRBD1 matching 9 bases. The CDR3 sequence is 13 residues long. J was trimmed by 8 bases and V by 5 bases; bases with no gene match: 4. CDR1 is SEHNR, CDR2 FQNEAQ, per germline (reference sequence). CDR3 sequence: CASSGQGRDTIYF. The CDR3 nucleotides are TGTGCCAGCAGCGGACAGGGGAGGGACACCATATATTTT.

The V and J genes are TRBV7-2 and TRBJ1-5; no definite D call. This CDR3 has 14 residues. Germline CDR1 is SGHTA and CDR2 is FQGNSA. The V and J ends lost 5 bases and 0 bases respectively, with 8 bases between them. CDR3 nucleotide sequence: TGTGCCAGCAGCCCCGACATTAGCAATCAGCCCCAGCATTTT. Amino acids: CASSPDISNQPQHF.

This clone showed up just a few times. J is TRBJ1-5 and V is TRBV5-1; 7 positions agree with TRBD1. CDR3 length: 15 residues. Germline CDR1 reads SGHRS; CDR2 reads YFSETQ. The junction had 6 bases not matched to a gene; V was cut back by 5 bases and J by 1 base. The CDR3 region has the DNA TGCGCCAGCAGTCTGACAGGGATCAGCAATCAGCCCCAGCATTTT. Its translation: CASSLTGISNQPQHF.

The chain carries TRBV3-1 (or the pseudogene TRBV3-2) and TRBJ2-7, with a tentative D call TRBD1 (5 bases). The germline CDR1 and CDR2 sequences are LGHDT and YNNKEL (reference sequence). Deletions cut 2 bases from V and 6 bases from J, with 11 bases between. This CDR3 region has 13 residues. The CDR3 DNA reads TGTGCCAGCAGCCAAAATATCAGGGCCGAGCAGTACTTC. It translates to CASSQNIRAEQYF.

This chain uses TRBV5-1 with TRBJ1-4, with a tentative D call TRBD1 (5 bases). The CDR3 spans 14 residues. The V end was cut by 0 bases, the J end by 4 bases, with 7 bases between. Germline V gives CDR1 SGHRS, CDR2 YFSETQ. This CDR3 is CASSLAGNNEKLFF. For the CDR3, the DNA is TGCGCCAGCAGCTTGGCAGGGAATAATGAAAAACTGTTTTTT.

The chain combines TRBV4-2 with TRBJ1-6, with 7 bases that match TRBD1. Germline lookup yields CDR1 LGHNA and CDR2 YNFKEQ. The CDR3 totals 16 residues. V dropped 2 bases and J dropped 2; count of bases not matched to a gene: 3. In nucleotides, the CDR3 is TGTGCCAGCAGCCAACATCAGGGGGCCTATAATTCACCCCTCCACTTT. Protein: CASSQHQGAYNSPLHF.

This clone has just one count. The CDR3 sequence: CAISEGSRAGALFSGNTIYF. The CDR3 DNA reads as TGTGCCATCAGTGAGGGATCCAGAGCGGGAGCCCTTTTTTCAGGAAACACCATATATTTT. The V gene is TRBV10-3, the J gene TRBJ1-3; D is undetermined. Deletions cut 2 bases from V and 4 bases from J, with 27 bases between. The CDR3 spans 20 residues. Germline CDR1 reads ENHRY; CDR2 reads SYGVKD.

The chain recombines TRBV30 with TRBJ2-5; 8 positions agree with TRBD2. The CDR3 runs to 17 residues. After removal of 0 bases from V and 5 bases from J, the junction contained 14 bases not matched to a gene. Germline V CDR1 and CDR2: GTSNPN, SVGIG (reference sequence). The CDR3 sequence: CAWSVGSGTTSGETQYF. For the CDR3, the DNA is TGTGCCTGGAGTGTAGGTAGCGGGACAACCTCGGGGGAGACCCAGTACTTC.

This rearrangement joins TRBV5-4 to TRBJ2-1, with TRBD1 identical over 10 bases. This CDR3 has 20 residues. V lost 4 bases, J lost 3 bases, and 19 bases stayed unmatched. The V gene's germline CDR1 is SGHNT and CDR2 YYREEE (reference sequence). The CDR3 region is CASSPWGLATGGAVYNEQFF. CDR3 in DNA: TGTGCCAGCAGCCCATGGGGCCTGGCGACAGGGGGCGCGGTCTACAATGAGCAGTTCTTC. Supplemented by reference TRBV5-4 and TRBJ2-1, the full variable domain reads ETGVTQSPTHLIKTRGQQVTLRCSSQSGHNTVSWYQQALGQGPQFIFQYYREEENGRGNFPPRFSGLQFPNYSSELNVNALELDDSALYLCASSPWGLATGGAVYNEQFFGPGTRLTVL.

The J gene is TRBJ1-4, the V gene TRBV7-9; D might be TRBD1 (5 bases). Germline lookup yields CDR1 SEHNR and CDR2 FQNEAQ (reference sequence). The CDR3 is 13 residues long. Trimming removed 11 bases from V and 3 bases from J, with 13 bases in between. CDR3 region: CAGGQGSNEKLFF. The CDR3 DNA follows: TGTGCCGGAGGGCAGGGTTCTAATGAAAAACTGTTTTTT.

The rearrangement joins TRBV3-1 (or the pseudogene TRBV3-2) to TRBJ2-7; 13 bases match TRBD2. Per the germline V gene, CDR1 is LGHDT and CDR2 is YNNKEL (reference sequence). The CDR3 length is 19 residues. V shed 0 bases, J shed 0 bases, and the junction held 8 bases outside the gene matches. In DNA form, the CDR3 reads TGTGCCAGCAGCCAAGAAATTAGGGGACTAGCGGGGCACTCCTACGAGCAGTACTTC. The encoded protein is CASSQEIRGLAGHSYEQYF.

The rearrangement joins TRBV5-1 to TRBJ2-7; TRBD2 agrees at 10 bases. The CDR3 sequence is 22 residues long. After removal of 6 bases from V and 7 bases from J, the junction contained 34 bases not matched to a gene. CDR1 SGHRS and CDR2 YFSETQ come from the germline V gene. The CDR3: CASKTSAIKQSGLADSKGEQYF. The CDR3 DNA reads TGCGCCAGCAAAACCTCGGCCATTAAACAGTCAGGACTAGCGGATTCAAAGGGGGAGCAGTACTTC.

CDR3 sequence: CASSYGANQPQHF. The CDR3 nucleotides read TGTGCCAGCAGTTACGGGGCAAATCAGCCCCAGCATTTT. The chain uses TRBV6-5 and TRBJ1-5; a weak D match, TRBD1 (5 bases). CDR1 MNHEY and CDR2 SVGAGI come from the germline V gene. The CDR3 loop spans 13 amino acids. Deletions cut 2 bases from V and 4 bases from J, with 6 bases between.

The rearrangement links TRBV7-9 to TRBJ2-1; 11 bases line up with TRBD2. Trimming took 0 bases from V and 8 from J; bases not matched to a gene: 9. The CDR3 loop spans 17 amino acids. Per the germline V gene, CDR1 is SEHNR and CDR2 is FQNEAQ (reference sequence). The CDR3 DNA reads as TGTGCCAGCAGCTTAGCCCAGCTAGCGGGGGGTCATGATGAGCAGTTCTTC. Its protein is CASSLAQLAGGHDEQFF.

The genes are TRBV2 and TRBJ1-5; D perhaps matches TRBD1 (6 bases). CDR1 and CDR2 from the germline V gene are SNHLY and FYNNEI. The CDR3 has 13 residues. The V end was cut by 7 bases, the J end by 4 bases, with 11 bases between. In nucleotides, the CDR3 is TGTGCCAGCACCGGTCAGGGGAATCAGCCCCAGCATTTT. Residues: CASTGQGNQPQHF.

The V and J genes are TRBV5-4 and TRBJ2-2, with D possibly TRBD1 on 5 matching bases. Germline loops: CDR1 SGHNT, CDR2 YYREEE (reference sequence). Trimming removed 6 bases at V and 6 bases at J, with 21 bases between. This CDR3 has 16 residues. The CDR3 bases are TGTGCCAGCACCCGGAAAGCAGGGCGGTTAGCCGGGGAGCTGTTTTTT. Protein product: CASTRKAGRLAGELFF.

The chain joins TRBV12-5 to TRBJ1-1, with a possible D match to TRBD1 (6 bases). CDR3 size: 13 residues. Deletions cut 3 bases from V and 4 bases from J, with 9 bases between. The germline V gene encodes CDR1 LGHNT and CDR2 FRNRAP. DNA for the CDR3: TGTGCTAGTGGTTTCGGGACAACCACTGAAGCTTTCTTT. Its translation: CASGFGTTTEAFF. Complete variable domain (other parts from reference TRBV12-5 and TRBJ1-1): DARVTQTPRHKVTEMGQEVTMRCQPILGHNTVFWYRQTMMQGLELLAYFRNRAPLDDSGMPKDRFSAEMPDATLATLKIQPSEPRDSAVYFCASGFGTTTEAFFGQGTRLTVV.